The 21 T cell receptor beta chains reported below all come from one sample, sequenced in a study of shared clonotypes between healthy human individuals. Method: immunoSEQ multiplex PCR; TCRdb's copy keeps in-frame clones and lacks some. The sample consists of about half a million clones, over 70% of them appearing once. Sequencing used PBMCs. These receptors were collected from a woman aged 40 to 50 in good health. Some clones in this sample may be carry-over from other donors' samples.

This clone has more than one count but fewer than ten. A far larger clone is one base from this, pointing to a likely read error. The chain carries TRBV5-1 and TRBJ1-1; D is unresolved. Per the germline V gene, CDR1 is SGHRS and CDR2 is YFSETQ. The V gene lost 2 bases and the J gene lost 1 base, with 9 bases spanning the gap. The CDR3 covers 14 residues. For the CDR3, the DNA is TGCGCCAGCAGCTTTGGACCTACGAACACTGAAGCTTTCTTT. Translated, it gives CASSFGPTNTEAFF.

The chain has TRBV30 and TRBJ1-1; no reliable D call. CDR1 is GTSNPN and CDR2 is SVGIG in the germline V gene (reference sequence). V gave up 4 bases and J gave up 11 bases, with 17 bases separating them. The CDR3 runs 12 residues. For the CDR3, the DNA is TGTGCCTGGAAGTTAGAGGCCCCAACCGCTTTCTTT. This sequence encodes CAWKLEAPTAFF.

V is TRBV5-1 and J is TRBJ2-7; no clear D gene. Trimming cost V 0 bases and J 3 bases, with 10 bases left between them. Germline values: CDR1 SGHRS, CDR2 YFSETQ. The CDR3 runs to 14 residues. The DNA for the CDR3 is TGCGCCAGCAGCTTGGGGCCTGAAGTCTACGAGCAGTACTTC. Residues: CASSLGPEVYEQYF.

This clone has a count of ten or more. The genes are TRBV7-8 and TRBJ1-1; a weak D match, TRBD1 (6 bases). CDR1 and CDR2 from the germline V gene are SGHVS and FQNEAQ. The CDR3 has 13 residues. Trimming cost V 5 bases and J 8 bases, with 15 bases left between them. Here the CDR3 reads CASSILRGGEAFF. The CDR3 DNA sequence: TGTGCCAGCAGCATTCTCAGGGGCGGAGAAGCTTTCTTT.

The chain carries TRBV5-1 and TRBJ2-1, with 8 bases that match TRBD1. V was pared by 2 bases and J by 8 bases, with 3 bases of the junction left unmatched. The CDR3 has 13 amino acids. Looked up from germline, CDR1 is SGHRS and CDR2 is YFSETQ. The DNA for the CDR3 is TGCGCCAGCAGCTTACAGGGGGTATATGAGCAGTTCTTC. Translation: CASSLQGVYEQFF.

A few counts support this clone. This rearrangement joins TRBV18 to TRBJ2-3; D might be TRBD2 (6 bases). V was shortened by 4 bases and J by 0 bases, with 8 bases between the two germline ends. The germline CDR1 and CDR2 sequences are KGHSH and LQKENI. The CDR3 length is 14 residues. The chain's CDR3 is CASSRSGSTDTQYF. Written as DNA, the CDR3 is TGTGCCAGCTCACGAAGCGGGAGCACAGATACGCAGTATTTT.

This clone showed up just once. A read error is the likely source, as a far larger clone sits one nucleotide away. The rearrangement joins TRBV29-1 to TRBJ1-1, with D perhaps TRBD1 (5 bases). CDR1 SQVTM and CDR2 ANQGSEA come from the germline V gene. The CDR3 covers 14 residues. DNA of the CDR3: TGCATCGTTGTTAATCCAGGGATGAACACTGAAGCTTTCTTT. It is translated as CIVVNPGMNTEAFF.

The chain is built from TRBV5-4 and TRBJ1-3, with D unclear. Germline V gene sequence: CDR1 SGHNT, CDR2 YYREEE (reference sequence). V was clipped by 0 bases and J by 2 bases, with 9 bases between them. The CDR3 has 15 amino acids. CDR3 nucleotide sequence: TGTGCCAGCAGCTTGGACAATCCCCCTGGAAACACCATATATTTT. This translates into CASSLDNPPGNTIYF. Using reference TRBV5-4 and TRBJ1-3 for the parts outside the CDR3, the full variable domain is ETGVTQSPTHLIKTRGQQVTLRCSSQSGHNTVSWYQQALGQGPQFIFQYYREEENGRGNFPPRFSGLQFPNYSSELNVNALELDDSALYLCASSLDNPPGNTIYFGEGSWLTVV.

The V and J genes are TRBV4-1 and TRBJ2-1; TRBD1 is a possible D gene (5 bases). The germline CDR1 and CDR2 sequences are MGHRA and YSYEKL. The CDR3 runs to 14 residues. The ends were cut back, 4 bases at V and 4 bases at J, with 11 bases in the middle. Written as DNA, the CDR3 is TGCGCCAGCAGCCGGACACAGATATACAATGAGCAGTTCTTC. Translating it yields CASSRTQIYNEQFF.

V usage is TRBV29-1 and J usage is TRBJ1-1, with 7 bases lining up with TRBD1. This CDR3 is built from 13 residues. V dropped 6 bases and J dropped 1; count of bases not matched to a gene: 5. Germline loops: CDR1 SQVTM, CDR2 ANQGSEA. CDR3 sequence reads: CSVTTGKNTEAFF. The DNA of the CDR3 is TGCAGCGTCACGACAGGGAAGAACACTGAAGCTTTCTTT.

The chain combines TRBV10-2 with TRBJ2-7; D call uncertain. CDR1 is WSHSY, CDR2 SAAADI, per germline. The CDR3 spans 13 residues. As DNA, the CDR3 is TGCGCTATCCTCCGAGAGGAGTCCTACGAGCAGTACTTC. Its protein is CAILREESYEQYF.

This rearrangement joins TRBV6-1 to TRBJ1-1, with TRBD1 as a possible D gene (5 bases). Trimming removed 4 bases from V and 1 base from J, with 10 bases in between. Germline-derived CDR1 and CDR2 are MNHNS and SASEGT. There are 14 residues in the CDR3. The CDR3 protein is CASSVKTENTEAFF. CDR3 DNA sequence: TGTGCCAGCAGTGTAAAGACAGAGAACACTGAAGCTTTCTTT.

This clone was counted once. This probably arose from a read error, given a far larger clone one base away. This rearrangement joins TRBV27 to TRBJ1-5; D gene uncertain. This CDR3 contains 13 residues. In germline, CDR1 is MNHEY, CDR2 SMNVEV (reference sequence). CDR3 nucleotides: TGTACCAGCAGTTTAGGCCTTAATCAGCCCCAGCATTTT. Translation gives CTSSLGLNQPQHF.

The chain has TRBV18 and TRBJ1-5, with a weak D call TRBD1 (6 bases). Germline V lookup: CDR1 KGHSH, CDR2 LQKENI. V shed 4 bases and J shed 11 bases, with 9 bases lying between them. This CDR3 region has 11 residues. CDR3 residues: CASSRTGSQHF. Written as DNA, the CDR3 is TGTGCCAGCTCACGAACAGGGTCCCAGCATTTT.

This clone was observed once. Written as DNA, the CDR3 is TGCAGCGTTAAGACAGGGGCGGGCAATGAGCAGTTCTTC. It translates to CSVKTGAGNEQFF. The genes are TRBV29-1 and TRBJ2-1; 8 nucleotides match TRBD1. Germline loops: CDR1 SQVTM, CDR2 ANQGSEA. The CDR3 is 13 amino acids. J gave up 6 bases and V 5 bases, and 6 bases lay outside the gene matches.

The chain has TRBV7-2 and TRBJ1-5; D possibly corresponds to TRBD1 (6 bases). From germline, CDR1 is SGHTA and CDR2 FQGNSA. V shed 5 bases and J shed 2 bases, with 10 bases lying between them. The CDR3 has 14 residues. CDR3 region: CASSTDSRNQPQHF. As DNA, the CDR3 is TGTGCCAGCAGCACGGACAGTCGCAATCAGCCCCAGCATTTT.

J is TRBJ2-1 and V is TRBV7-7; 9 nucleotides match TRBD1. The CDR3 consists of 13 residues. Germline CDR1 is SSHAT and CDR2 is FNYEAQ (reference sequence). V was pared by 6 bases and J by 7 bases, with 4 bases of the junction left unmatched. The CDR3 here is CASRDRGSNEQFF. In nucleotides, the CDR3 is TGTGCCAGCAGGGACAGGGGTAGTAATGAGCAGTTCTTC.

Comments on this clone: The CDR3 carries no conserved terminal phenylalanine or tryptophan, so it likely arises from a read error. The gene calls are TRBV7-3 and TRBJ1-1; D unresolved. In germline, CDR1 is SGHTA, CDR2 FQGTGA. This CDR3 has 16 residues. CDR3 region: CAGSPSPTAASTEAFL. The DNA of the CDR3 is TGTGCCGGCAGCCCGTCTCCTACTGCAGCGAGCACCGAAGCTTTCCTT.

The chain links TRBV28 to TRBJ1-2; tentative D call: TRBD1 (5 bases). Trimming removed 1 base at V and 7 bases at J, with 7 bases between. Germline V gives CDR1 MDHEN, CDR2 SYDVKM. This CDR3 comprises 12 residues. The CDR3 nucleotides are TGTGCCAGCAGTTTATACAGGAGTGGCTACACCTTC. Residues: CASSLYRSGYTF.

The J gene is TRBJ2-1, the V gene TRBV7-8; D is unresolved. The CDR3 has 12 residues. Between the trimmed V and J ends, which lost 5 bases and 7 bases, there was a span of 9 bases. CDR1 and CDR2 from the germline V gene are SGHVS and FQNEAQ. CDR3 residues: CASSHERNEQFF. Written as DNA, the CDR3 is TGTGCCAGCAGCCACGAAAGGAATGAGCAGTTCTTC.

In DNA, the CDR3 is TGTGCCAGCAGGGGGACTTGGTGGGGCACAGATACGCAGTATTTT. This gives the protein CASRGTWWGTDTQYF. The rearrangement joins TRBV2 to TRBJ2-3; tentative D call: TRBD2 (6 bases). Germline V CDR1 and CDR2: SNHLY, FYNNEI. This CDR3 is built from 15 residues. Trimming removed 6 bases from V and 1 base from J, with 14 bases in between.